One sample yielded the 30 T cell receptor beta chains listed below, sequenced in a study of read filtering for tumor transcriptome and immune sequencing. From about 400 ng of RNA, a library with molecular barcoded alpha/delta and beta/gamma adaptors was made. TCRdb re-called the reads with MiXCR, one entry per CDR3 protein. The repertoire has 75,000 to 90,000 distinct CDR3 sequences, 12% of them found once; the top ten carry just under 15%. Sequencing input: a population of CD138-negative cells sorted from bone marrow. These receptor sequences come from a donor aged 40 or older with multiple myeloma.

Details on this clonotype: The limits of the CDR3 on the DNA are not certain, so only TCRdb's listed CDR3 is given. The rearrangement uses TRBV6-1 and TRBJ2-2. The length of the CDR3 is 15 amino acids, counting both ends. Per germline, CDR1 MNHNS and CDR2 SASEGT. CDR3 sequence reads: CSSILGWSNTGELFF.

In this sample, this clonotype turned up many times. The V gene is TRBV28, the J gene TRBJ2-5; tentative D call: TRBD1 (6 bases). V lost 4 bases to trimming and J lost 1 base, with 13 bases between them. The CDR3 totals 15 residues. The germline V gene has CDR1 MDHEN and CDR2 SYDVKM. The CDR3: CASSSGHFSQETQYF. DNA for the CDR3: TGTGCCAGCAGTTCGGGACATTTCTCCCAAGAGACCCAGTACTTC.

This clonotype appeared many times. This rearrangement joins TRBV6-2 or TRBV6-3 to TRBJ2-3; unclear D gene. The CDR3 totals 13 residues. The V end was cut by 4 bases, the J end by 2 bases, with 7 bases between. Looked up from germline, CDR1 is MNHEY and CDR2 is SVGEGT. CDR3 sequence: CASSSHVTDTQYF. CDR3 in DNA: TGTGCCAGCAGTTCCCATGTCACAGATACGCAGTATTTT.

J is TRBJ2-2 and V is TRBV28; TRBD2 matches 8 bases. Germline loops: CDR1 MDHEN, CDR2 SYDVKM. The CDR3 covers 15 residues. Unmatched junction bases numbered 10, after V lost 8 bases and J lost 5 bases. This CDR3 is CASRSSGGRTGELFF. The CDR3 region has the DNA TGTGCCAGCCGATCGTCTGGCGGGAGGACCGGGGAGCTGTTTTTT.

With respect to this clonotype: A single base separates this from a much larger clone, so it may be a read error. This rearrangement joins TRBV5-1 to TRBJ2-7; 7 bases align to TRBD1. CDR1 is SGHRS, CDR2 YFSETQ, per germline. This CDR3 comprises 12 residues. V trimming: 5 bases; J trimming: 5 bases; junction bases outside the gene matches: 4. The CDR3: CASRHGTDEQYF. The CDR3, as DNA: TGCGCCAGCAGACATGGGACAGACGAGCAGTACTTC.

This clonotype was recorded at least ten times. The genes are TRBV18 and TRBJ2-1; D may be TRBD1 (5 bases). The germline V gene has CDR1 KGHSH and CDR2 LQKENI. The CDR3 is made up of 15 amino acids. V was clipped by 2 bases and J by 4 bases, with 12 bases between them. CDR3 sequence reads: CASSPMGPQYNEQFF. Written as DNA, the CDR3 is TGTGCCAGCTCACCAATGGGGCCCCAATACAATGAGCAGTTCTTC.

On this clonotype itself: A much bigger clone sits one base away, suggesting this may be a read error. The chain links TRBV7-9 to TRBJ1-1; D not certain. Germline CDR1 and CDR2: SEHNR and FQNEAQ (reference sequence). The CDR3 is 14 residues long. This CDR3 reads CASRPTLLATEALF. DNA for the CDR3: TGTGCCAGCAGACCGACCCTGCTGGCCACTGAAGCTCTCTTT.

This clonotype was found many times. V usage is TRBV7-2 and J usage is TRBJ2-1, with TRBD2 identical over 8 bases. There are 15 residues in the CDR3. In germline, CDR1 is SGHTA, CDR2 FQGNSA. The V gene end was trimmed by 5 bases and the J gene end by 8 bases; junction bases not matched to a gene: 11. The CDR3 bases are TGTGCCAGCAGCCGTACCGGGACTAGGACCTATGAGCAGTTCTTC. It yields the protein CASSRTGTRTYEQFF.

The gene calls are TRBV29-1 and TRBJ2-1; D ambiguous. The CDR3 runs 15 residues. The V gene lost 5 bases and the J gene lost 7 bases, with 21 bases spanning the gap. Looked up from germline, CDR1 is SQVTM and CDR2 is ANQGSEA. The CDR3 sequence is CSVRERPPFGNEQFF. In DNA, the CDR3 is TGCAGCGTTAGGGAAAGACCTCCCTTTGGAAATGAGCAGTTCTTC.

This clonotype was observed many times. The chain recombines TRBV20-1 with TRBJ2-3, with unresolved D. CDR1 and CDR2 (germline): DFQATT, SNEGSKA (reference sequence). V was pared by 6 bases and J by 1 base, with 14 bases between. The CDR3 extends over 14 amino acids. Here the CDR3 reads CSAHPPEGTDTQYF. The CDR3 region has the DNA TGCAGTGCCCATCCCCCCGAGGGCACAGATACGCAGTATTTT.

This clonotype occurred many times. This chain joins TRBV19 and TRBJ2-1; perhaps TRBD2 as D (6 bases). The V end lost 8 bases, the J end lost 2 bases, and 10 bases lay between the germline ends. The germline CDR1 and CDR2 sequences are LNHDA and SQIVND (reference sequence). This CDR3 region has 13 residues. The CDR3, as DNA: TGTGCCAGTTCGCCGGGAGCCTACAATGAGCAGTTCTTC. As protein: CASSPGAYNEQFF.

This clonotype was counted at least ten times. The chain carries TRBV10-3 and TRBJ2-7; a weak D match, TRBD1 (5 bases). The CDR3 has 13 amino acids. Per germline, CDR1 ENHRY and CDR2 SYGVKD. V lost 2 bases and J 1 base, leaving 6 bases between the germline ends. The CDR3 nucleotides read TGTGCCATCAGTGAGCAGGGTTCCTACGAGCAGTACTTC. Translation gives CAISEQGSYEQYF.

Comment on this clonotype: A much larger clone differs from this one at a single base, so this may be a read error. In DNA form, the CDR3 reads TGCACCAGCAGCTTGGCCGTATCACTAGCGGGAGACAATGAGCAGTTCTTC. Protein: CTSSLAVSLAGDNEQFF. The V and J genes are TRBV5-1 and TRBJ2-1; TRBD2 matches at 11 bases. Per germline, CDR1 SGHRS and CDR2 YFSETQ. This CDR3 is built from 17 residues.

The CDR3 protein is CASSSFRPTVLGEQYF. The CDR3, as DNA: TGTGCCAGCAGCTCGTTCCGGCCGACAGTCCTGGGGGAGCAGTACTTC. V and J are TRBV7-2 and TRBJ2-7; tentatively, D is TRBD1 (5 bases). CDR1 and CDR2 from the germline V gene are SGHTA and FQGNSA. V gave up 4 bases and J gave up 7 bases, with 23 bases separating them. The CDR3 is made up of 16 amino acids.

Many counts were recorded for this clonotype. The gene calls are TRBV29-1 and TRBJ2-7; the D gene is possibly TRBD2 (5 bases). The V gene lost 2 bases and the J gene lost 5 bases, with 25 bases spanning the gap. Germline V CDR1 and CDR2: SQVTM, ANQGSEA. The CDR3 has 17 residues. CDR3 in DNA: TGCAGCGTTGAATTTTTGAGTGCTGGACTCCGGGGAAACGAGCAGTACTTC. It yields the protein CSVEFLSAGLRGNEQYF.

Many counts were recorded for this clonotype. The chain recombines TRBV10-3 with TRBJ2-1; TRBD2 matches 8 bases. Losses at the gene ends were 2 bases for V and 8 bases for J; bases not matched to a gene: 5. The CDR3 totals 14 residues. In germline, CDR1 is ENHRY, CDR2 SYGVKD. CDR3 sequence (DNA): TGTGCCATCAGTGAGAATAGCGGGATAGATGAGCAGTTCTTC. It encodes CAISENSGIDEQFF.

This clonotype was detected many times. This chain uses TRBV7-9 with TRBJ2-1; D may correspond to TRBD1 or TRBD2 (5 bases each). The length of the CDR3 is 16 residues. Germline CDR1 SEHNR, CDR2 FQNEAQ (reference sequence). V was clipped by 5 bases and J by 3 bases, with 17 bases between them. CDR3 bases: TGTGCCAGCAGCGCCCCCAGGGACCGGGGCTACAATGAGCAGTTCTTC. This encodes CASSAPRDRGYNEQFF.

This clonotype was seen repeatedly, ten times or more. The chain links TRBV5-1 to TRBJ2-7; TRBD2 matches 11 bases. With V trimmed by 3 bases and J by 6 bases, 2 bases remained unmatched. CDR1 SGHRS and CDR2 YFSETQ come from the germline V gene. This CDR3 comprises 13 residues. The CDR3 sequence: CASSSLAGGEQYF. CDR3 sequence (DNA): TGCGCCAGCAGCTCCCTAGCGGGGGGCGAGCAGTACTTC. Looking up the rest from reference TRBV5-1 and TRBJ2-7 gives the full variable domain: KAGVTQTPRYLIKTRGQQVTLSCSPISGHRSVSWYQQTPGQGLQFLFEYFSETQRNKGNFPGRFSGRQFSNSRSEMNVSTLELGDSALYLCASSSLAGGEQYFGPGTRLTVT.

This clonotype was counted many times. The chain links TRBV6-1 to TRBJ2-1, with 8 bases matching TRBD2. V was clipped by 4 bases and J by 14 bases; unmatched bases: 10. Germline lookup yields CDR1 MNHNS and CDR2 SASEGT. The CDR3 contains 13 residues. CDR3 amino acids: CASSVGRAGKKFF. In DNA, the CDR3 is TGTGCCAGCAGTGTCGGGAGGGCCGGAAAAAAGTTCTTC.

In its sample, this clonotype was seen many times. V gene TRBV28 combines with J gene TRBJ2-1; 7 nucleotides line up with TRBD2. The V gene's germline CDR1 is MDHEN and CDR2 SYDVKM. The CDR3 length is 15 residues. V lost 4 bases to trimming and J lost 4 bases; unmatched junction nucleotides: 7. DNA of the CDR3: TGTGCCAGCAGTTCACAGCGGGGCCCGTACAATGAGCAGTTCTTC. Protein sequence: CASSSQRGPYNEQFF.

This clonotype has ten or more counts. DNA for the CDR3: TGTGCCAGCAGTTTGGGGGGGCGGGATGGCTACACCTTC. This encodes CASSLGGRDGYTF. The chain combines TRBV28 with TRBJ1-2; perhaps TRBD1 as D (6 bases). The CDR3 consists of 13 residues. V shed 3 bases and J shed 6 bases, with 11 bases lying between them. Germline loops: CDR1 MDHEN, CDR2 SYDVKM.

This chain joins TRBV12-3 or TRBV12-4 and TRBJ2-2; TRBD1 aligns across 8 bases. The length of the CDR3 is 13 residues. Germline trimming cut 6 bases from V and 3 bases from J; bases unmatched to any gene: 0. The CDR3 bases are TGTGCCAGCAGACAGGGGGACACCGGGGAGCTGTTTTTT. Its protein is CASRQGDTGELFF.

This clonotype was detected ten times or more. This sequence joins TRBV18 and TRBJ2-3; 7 bases are shared with TRBD1. Germline CDR1 KGHSH, CDR2 LQKENI. The CDR3 sequence is 14 residues long. Trimming cost V 0 bases and J 6 bases; bases outside gene matches: 3. CDR3 sequence reads: CASSPPSRGDTQYF. In nucleotides, the CDR3 is TGTGCCAGCTCACCACCCAGCAGGGGGGATACGCAGTATTTT.

This clonotype was counted many times. In nucleotides, the CDR3 is TGCAGTGCTAGCGGCCCGGGACAGGGGGCTACAAACGCCTACGAGCAGTACTTC. Translation: CSASGPGQGATNAYEQYF. The chain couples TRBV20-1 to TRBJ2-7; TRBD1 agrees at 12 bases. The germline V gene encodes CDR1 DFQATT and CDR2 SNEGSKA (reference sequence). J gave up 2 bases and V 3 bases, and 14 bases lay outside the gene matches. The CDR3 totals 18 residues.

This clonotype was counted many times. The rearrangement uses TRBV11-1 and TRBJ2-1, with D unresolved. The CDR3 consists of 12 residues. Deletions cut 8 bases from V and 3 bases from J, with 8 bases between. Germline-derived CDR1 and CDR2 are SGHAT and FQDESV (reference sequence). DNA of the CDR3: TGTGCCAGCCGGGCTAGCTACAATGAGCAGTTCTTC. Translation: CASRASYNEQFF.

This clonotype has a count of ten or more. The V gene is TRBV7-9, the J gene TRBJ2-1; D is undetermined. CDR1 and CDR2 from the germline V gene are SEHNR and FQNEAQ (reference sequence). With 1 base removed from V and 5 bases from J, the gap between germline ends came to 15 bases. CDR3 length equals 16 residues. This CDR3 is CASSLGALTIHNEQFF. The CDR3 DNA is TGTGCCAGCAGCTTAGGGGCCCTAACGATTCACAATGAGCAGTTCTTC.

This clonotype showed up many times. J is TRBJ2-3 and V is TRBV20-1; 7 bases map to TRBD1. After removal of 4 bases from V and 2 bases from J, the junction contained 6 bases not matched to a gene. CDR3 length: 14 amino acids. Germline CDR1 reads DFQATT; CDR2 reads SNEGSKA (reference sequence). The CDR3 sequence is CSATGQENTDTQYF. In nucleotides, the CDR3 is TGCAGTGCTACTGGACAGGAGAACACAGATACGCAGTATTTT.

This clonotype was found many times. The V call is TRBV20-1, the J call TRBJ1-1; D gene unclear. V was trimmed by 0 bases and J by 5 bases, leaving 7 bases between them. Germline V gene data show CDR1 as DFQATT and CDR2 as SNEGSKA (reference sequence). This CDR3 is 12 amino acids long. In nucleotides, the CDR3 is TGCAGTGCTAGAGAGGGAGGGACTGAAGCTTTCTTT. Translating gives CSAREGGTEAFF.

There are many counts of this clonotype. This chain joins TRBV7-2 and TRBJ2-3; D assignment may be TRBD1 or TRBD2 (5 bases each). Trimming removed 0 bases at V and 6 bases at J, with 10 bases between. The germline V gene has CDR1 SGHTA and CDR2 FQGNSA. CDR3 length equals 14 residues. CDR3 bases: TGTGCCAGCAGCTTAGCGCCCGGGGCGGATACGCAGTATTTT. Encoded protein: CASSLAPGADTQYF.

This clonotype was found a few times. This may come from a read error, since a much larger clone is one base off. V usage is TRBV29-1 and J usage is TRBJ2-1; no reliable D call. The CDR3 contains 16 residues. CDR1 is SQVTM and CDR2 is ANQGSEA in the germline V gene. As DNA, the CDR3 is TGCAGCGTTCTCCCCCTAGATGCCGAGACCTACAATGAGCTGTTCTTC. It codes for CSVLPLDAETYNELFF.